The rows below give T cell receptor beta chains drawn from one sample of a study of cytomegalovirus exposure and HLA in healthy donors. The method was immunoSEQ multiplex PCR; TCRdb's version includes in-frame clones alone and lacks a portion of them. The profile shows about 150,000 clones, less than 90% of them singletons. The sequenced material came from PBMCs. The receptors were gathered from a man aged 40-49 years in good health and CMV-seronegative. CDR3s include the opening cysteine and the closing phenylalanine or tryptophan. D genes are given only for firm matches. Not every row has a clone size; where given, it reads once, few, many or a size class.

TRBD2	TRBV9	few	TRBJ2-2	CASSVDPAGGLGELFF	TGTGCCAGCAGCGTAGACCCAGCGGGGGGGCTCGGGGAGCTGTTTTTT
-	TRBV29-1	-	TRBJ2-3	CSVEEQREADTQYF	TGCAGCGTTGAAGAGCAGAGGGAGGCAGATACGCAGTATTTT
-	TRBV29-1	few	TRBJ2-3	CSVEALDRTGTDTQYF	TGCAGCGTTGAAGCTTTGGACAGAACAGGCACAGATACGCAGTATTTT
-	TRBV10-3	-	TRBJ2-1	CAGSGSSYNEQFF	TGTGCCGGTAGCGGAAGCTCCTACAATGAGCAGTTCTTC
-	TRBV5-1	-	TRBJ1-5	CASSLGLGGNQPQHF	TGCGCCAGCAGCTTGGGTCTAGGGGGTAATCAGCCCCAGCATTTT
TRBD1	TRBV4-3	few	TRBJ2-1	CASSRRTPGQSANEQFF	TGCGCCAGCAGCCGCCGAACGCCGGGACAGTCCGCCAATGAGCAGTTCTTC
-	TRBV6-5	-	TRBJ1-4	CASSYSGAFGEKLFF	TGTGCCAGCAGTTACTCCGGAGCATTCGGGGAAAAACTGTTTTTT
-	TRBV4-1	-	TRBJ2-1	CASSHKVEGALGDEQFF	TGCGCCAGCAGCCACAAGGTGGAAGGGGCCTTAGGCGATGAGCAGTTCTTC
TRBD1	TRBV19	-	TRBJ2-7	CASSWASDRAYEQYF	TGTGCCAGTAGTTGGGCCTCGGACAGGGCATACGAGCAGTACTTC
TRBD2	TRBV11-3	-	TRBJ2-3	CASSPGLAGSTDTQYF	TGTGCCAGCAGCCCGGGACTAGCGGGGAGCACAGATACGCAGTATTTT
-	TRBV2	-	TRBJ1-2	CASGLFNYGYTF	TGTGCCAGCGGGCTCTTTAACTATGGCTACACCTTC
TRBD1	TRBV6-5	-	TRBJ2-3	CASSKTGISTDTQYF	TGTGCCAGCAGTAAGACAGGGATCTCTACAGATACGCAGTATTTT
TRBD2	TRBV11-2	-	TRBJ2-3	CASSQGLAVDTQYF	TGTGCCAGCAGCCAGGGACTAGCGGTAGATACGCAGTATTTT
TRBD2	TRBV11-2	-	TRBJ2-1	CASSLALAVYNEQFF	TGTGCCAGCAGCTTAGCACTAGCGGTCTACAATGAGCAGTTCTTC
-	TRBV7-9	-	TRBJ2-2	CSSSLRGTTKTGELFF	TGTTCCAGCAGCTTAAGGGGGACTACCAAAACCGGGGAGCTGTTTTTT
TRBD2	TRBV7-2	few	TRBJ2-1	CASSLIAGGRNEQFF	TGTGCCAGCAGCCTAATAGCGGGGGGGCGAAATGAGCAGTTCTTC
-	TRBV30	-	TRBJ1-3	CAWSSGRVENTIYF	TGTGCCTGGAGTTCAGGCAGGGTGGAAAACACCATATATTTT
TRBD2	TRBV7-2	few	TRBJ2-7	CASSLSGRGEQYF	TGTGCCAGCAGCTTAAGCGGGAGGGGCGAGCAGTACTTC
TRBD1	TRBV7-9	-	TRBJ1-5	CASNRGQGQNQPQHF	TGTGCCAGCAACCGGGGACAGGGCCAAAATCAGCCCCAGCATTTT
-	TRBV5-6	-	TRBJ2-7	CASSLAGRLAYPYEQYF	TGTGCCAGCAGCTTGGCAGGTCGGCTAGCGTATCCCTACGAGCAGTACTTC
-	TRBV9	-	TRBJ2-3	CASSVAGVTDTQYF	TGTGCCAGCAGCGTAGCTGGAGTGACAGATACGCAGTATTTT
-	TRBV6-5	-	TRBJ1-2	CASSYSWGGYGYTF	TGTGCCAGCAGTTACTCGTGGGGGGGGTATGGCTACACCTTC
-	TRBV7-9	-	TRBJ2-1	CSSSLVGLSGVDEQFF	TGTTCCAGCAGCTTAGTAGGCTTATCAGGGGTGGATGAGCAGTTCTTC
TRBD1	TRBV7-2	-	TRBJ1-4	CASSVNRGAEKLFF	TGTGCCAGCAGCGTAAACAGGGGTGCGGAAAAACTGTTTTTT
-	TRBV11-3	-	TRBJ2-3	CASSPSPSVDTQYF	TGTGCCAGCAGCCCCTCCCCGAGCGTCGATACGCAGTATTTT
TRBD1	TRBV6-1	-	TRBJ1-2	CASSERGRGRDGYTF	TGTGCCAGCAGTGAACGCGGCAGGGGGCGAGATGGCTACACCTTC
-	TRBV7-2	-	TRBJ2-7	CASSLAAAAYEQYF	TGTGCCAGCAGCTTAGCGGCGGCAGCCTACGAGCAGTACTTC
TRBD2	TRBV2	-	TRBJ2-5	CASSEDLAGGLQETQYF	TGTGCCAGCAGTGAAGACCTAGCGGGGGGGCTACAAGAGACCCAGTACTTC
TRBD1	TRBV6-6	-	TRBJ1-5	CASSRQGARDQPQHF	TGTGCCAGCAGCCGACAGGGGGCAAGGGATCAGCCCCAGCATTTT
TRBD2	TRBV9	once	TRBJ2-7	CASAVDLGLAACEQYF	TGTGCCAGCGCGGTCGATCTGGGTCTAGCGGCCTGCGAGCAGTACTTC
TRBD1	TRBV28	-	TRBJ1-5	CASSFGDRGLNQPQHF	TGTGCCAGCAGTTTTGGGGACAGGGGATTAAATCAGCCCCAGCATTTT
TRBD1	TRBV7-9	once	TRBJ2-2	CASSPWDRGQSGELFF	TGTGCCAGCAGCCCCTGGGACAGGGGGCAGTCCGGGGAGCTGTTTTTT
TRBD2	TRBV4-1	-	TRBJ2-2	CASTPGTSTTGELFF	TGCGCCAGCACCCCCGGGACTAGCACCACCGGGGAGCTGTTTTTT
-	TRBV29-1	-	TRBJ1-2	CSVVEGGGGGYTF	TGCAGCGTTGTTGAGGGAGGGGGGGGTGGCTACACCTTC
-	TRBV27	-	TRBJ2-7	CASSLAPSYEQYF	TGTGCCAGCAGTTTAGCCCCCTCCTACGAGCAGTACTTC
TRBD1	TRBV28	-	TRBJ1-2	CASSLDRGPRGYTF	TGTGCCAGCAGCCTGGACAGGGGGCCAAGGGGCTACACCTTC
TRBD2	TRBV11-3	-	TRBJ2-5	CASSPRGGYQETQYF	TGTGCCAGCAGCCCACGGGGGGGCTACCAAGAGACCCAGTACTTC
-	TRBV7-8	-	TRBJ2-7	CASSLARGSYEQYF	TGTGCCAGCAGCTTAGCGAGAGGCTCCTACGAGCAGTACTTC
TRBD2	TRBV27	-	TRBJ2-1	CASSWGTSGGYNEQFF	TGTGCCAGCAGTTGGGGGACTAGCGGGGGGTACAATGAGCAGTTCTTC
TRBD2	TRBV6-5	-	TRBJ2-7	CASSYLRLAGNCEQYF	TGTGCCAGCAGTTACCTCCGACTAGCGGGGAACTGTGAGCAGTACTTC
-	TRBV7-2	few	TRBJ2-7	CASSLAVGYLGEQYF	TGTGCCAGCAGCTTAGCGGTCGGGTATCTAGGCGAGCAGTACTTC
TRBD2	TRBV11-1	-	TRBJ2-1	CASSYGRDNEQFF	TGTGCCAGCAGCTACGGGAGGGATAATGAGCAGTTCTTC
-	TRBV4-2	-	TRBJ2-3	CASSPLTGTDTQYF	TGTGCCAGCAGCCCGCTGACAGGCACAGATACGCAGTATTTT
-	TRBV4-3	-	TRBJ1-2	CASSQETTVGGYGYTF	TGCGCCAGCAGCCAAGAGACCACAGTGGGTGGCTATGGCTACACCTTC
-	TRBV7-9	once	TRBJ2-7	CASSDTDRSYEQYF	TGTGCCAGCAGCGACACCGACAGATCCTACGAGCAGTACTTC
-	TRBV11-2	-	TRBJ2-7	CASSAGAGGLGEQYF	TGTGCCAGCAGCGCGGGAGCCGGGGGCCTGGGGGAGCAGTACTTC
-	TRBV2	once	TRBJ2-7	CASTQGPSSSYEQYF	TGTGCCAGCACTCAGGGGCCATCATCCTCCTACGAGCAGTACTTC
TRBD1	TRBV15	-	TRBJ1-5	CATSRDRGANQPQHF	TGTGCCACCAGCCGGGACAGGGGGGCCAATCAGCCCCAGCATTTT